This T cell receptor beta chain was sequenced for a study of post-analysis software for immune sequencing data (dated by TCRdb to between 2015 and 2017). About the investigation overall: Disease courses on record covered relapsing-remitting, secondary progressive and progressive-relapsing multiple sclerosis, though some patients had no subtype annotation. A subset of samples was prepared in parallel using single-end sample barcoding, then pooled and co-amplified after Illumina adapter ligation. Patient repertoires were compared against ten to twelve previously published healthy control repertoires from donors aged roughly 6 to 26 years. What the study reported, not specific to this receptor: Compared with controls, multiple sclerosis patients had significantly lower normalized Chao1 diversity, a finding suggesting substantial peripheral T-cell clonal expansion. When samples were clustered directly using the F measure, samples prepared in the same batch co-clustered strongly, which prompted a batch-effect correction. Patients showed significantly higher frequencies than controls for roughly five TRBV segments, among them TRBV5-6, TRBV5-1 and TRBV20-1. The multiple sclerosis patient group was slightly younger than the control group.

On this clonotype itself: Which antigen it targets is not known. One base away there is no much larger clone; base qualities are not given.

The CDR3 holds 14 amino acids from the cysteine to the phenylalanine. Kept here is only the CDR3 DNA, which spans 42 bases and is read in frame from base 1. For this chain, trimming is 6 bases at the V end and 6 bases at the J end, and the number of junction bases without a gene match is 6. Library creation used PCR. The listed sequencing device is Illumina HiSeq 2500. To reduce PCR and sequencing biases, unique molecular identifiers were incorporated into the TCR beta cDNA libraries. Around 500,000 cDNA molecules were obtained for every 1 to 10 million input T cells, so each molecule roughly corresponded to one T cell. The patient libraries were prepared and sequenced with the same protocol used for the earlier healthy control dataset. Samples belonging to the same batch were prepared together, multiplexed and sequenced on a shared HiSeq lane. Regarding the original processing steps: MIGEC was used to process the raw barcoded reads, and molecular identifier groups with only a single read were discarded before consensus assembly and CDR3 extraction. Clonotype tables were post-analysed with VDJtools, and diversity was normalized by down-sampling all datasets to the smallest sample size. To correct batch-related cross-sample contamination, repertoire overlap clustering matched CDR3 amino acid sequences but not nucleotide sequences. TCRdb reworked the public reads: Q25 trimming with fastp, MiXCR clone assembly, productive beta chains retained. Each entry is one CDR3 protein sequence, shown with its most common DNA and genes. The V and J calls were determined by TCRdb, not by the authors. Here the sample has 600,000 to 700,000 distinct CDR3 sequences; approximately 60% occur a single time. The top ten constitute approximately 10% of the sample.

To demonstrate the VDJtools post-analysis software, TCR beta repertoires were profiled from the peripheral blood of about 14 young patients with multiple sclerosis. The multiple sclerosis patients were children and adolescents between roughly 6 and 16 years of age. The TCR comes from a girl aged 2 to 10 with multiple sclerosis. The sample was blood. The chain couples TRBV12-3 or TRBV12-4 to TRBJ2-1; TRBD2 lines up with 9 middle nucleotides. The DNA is TGTGCCAGCAGACCGACTAGCGGAGGCAATGAGCAGTTCTTC. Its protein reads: CASRPTSGGNEQFF.